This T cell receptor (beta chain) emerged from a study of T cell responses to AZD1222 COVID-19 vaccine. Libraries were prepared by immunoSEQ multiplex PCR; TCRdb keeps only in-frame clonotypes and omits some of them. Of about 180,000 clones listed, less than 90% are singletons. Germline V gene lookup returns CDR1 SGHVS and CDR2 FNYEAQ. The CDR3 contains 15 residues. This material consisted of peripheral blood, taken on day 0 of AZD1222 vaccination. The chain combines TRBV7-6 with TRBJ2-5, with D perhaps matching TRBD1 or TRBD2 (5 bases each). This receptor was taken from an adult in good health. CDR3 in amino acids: CATARVGEPGGTQYF. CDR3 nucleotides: TGTGCGACCGCACGCGTGGGGGAACCCGGTGGGACCCAGTACTTC.